This TCR beta chain was identified in a study of CD8 T cells in ankylosing spondylitis. General study findings and limits: Blood from ankylosing spondylitis patients appeared to carry a characteristic roughly eight-variant TCR beta motif. Clones linked to the disease showed a CD8+ phenotype. They occurred at relatively low frequencies in peripheral blood.

TCRdb independently ran MiXCR on the 5' RACE reads; one entry per CDR3 protein. The data show about 220,000 distinct CDR3 sequences, about 7% seen once. In its sample, this clonotype was seen many times. What it binds is unknown. Germline lookup yields CDR1 SQVTM and CDR2 ANQGSEA. CDR3 length: 13 amino acids. The V end was cut by 4 bases, the J end by 0 bases, with 9 bases between. The sequence came from a male donor with ankylosing spondylitis. The genes are TRBV29-1 and TRBJ1-1, with a tentative D call TRBD1 (5 bases). Sequences were obtained from blood, either unsorted or a sorted T cell fraction (not recorded which). The CDR3 loop reads CSVGGDLNTEAFF. The CDR3 nucleotides are TGCAGCGTTGGGGGGGACCTGAACACTGAAGCTTTCTTT. Supplemented by reference TRBV29-1 and TRBJ1-1, the full variable domain reads SAVISQKPSRDICQRGTSLTIQCQVDSQVTMMFWYRQQPGQSLTLIATANQGSEATYESGFVIDKFPISRPNLTFSTLTVSNMSPEDSSIYLCSVGGDLNTEAFFGQGTRLTVV.